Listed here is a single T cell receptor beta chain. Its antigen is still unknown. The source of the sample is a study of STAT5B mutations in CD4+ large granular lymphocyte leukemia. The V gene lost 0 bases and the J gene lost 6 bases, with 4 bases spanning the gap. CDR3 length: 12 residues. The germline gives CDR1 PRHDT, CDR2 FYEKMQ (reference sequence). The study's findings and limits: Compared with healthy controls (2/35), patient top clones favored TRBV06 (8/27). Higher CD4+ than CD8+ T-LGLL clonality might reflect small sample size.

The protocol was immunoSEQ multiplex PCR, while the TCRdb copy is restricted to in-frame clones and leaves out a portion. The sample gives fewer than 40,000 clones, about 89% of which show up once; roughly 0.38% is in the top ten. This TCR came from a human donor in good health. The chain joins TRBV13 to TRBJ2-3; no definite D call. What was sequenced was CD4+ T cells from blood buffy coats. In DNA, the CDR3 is TGTGCCAGCAGCTTAGGGGGGGATACGCAGTATTTT. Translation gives CASSLGGDTQYF. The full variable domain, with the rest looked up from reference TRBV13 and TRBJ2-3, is AAGVIQSPRHLIKEKRETATLKCYPIPRHDTVYWYQQGPGQDPQFLISFYEKMQSDKGSIPDRFSAQQFSDYHSELNMSSLELGDSALYFCASSLGGDTQYFGPGTRLTVL.